These T cell receptor beta chains were read from a single sample in a study of T cell repertoires in cytomegalovirus infection. MiXCR, run by TCRdb on the reads, gives a single entry per CDR3 protein. The sample has a few hundred thousand distinct CDR3 sequences; 22% are singletons. Antigens of these TCRs are unknown. The starting material was cultured PBMCs, obtained from culture after CMV antigen stimulation. These receptors came from a human donor in good health (CMV status not recorded). Some clones in this sample may be carry-over from other donors' samples. CDR3s include the opening cysteine and the closing phenylalanine or tryptophan. D genes are given only for firm matches. Part of the rows lack a size; the others show once, few, many or a class for expanded clones.

size	V	J	D	CDR3	DNA
many	TRBV7-2	TRBJ2-3	.	CASSLANSYATDTQYF	TGTGCCAGCAGCTTAGCGAACTCCTATGCCACAGATACGCAGTATTTT
many	TRBV10-3	TRBJ2-3	.	CAISSARDTQYF	TGTGCCATCAGCTCGGCCCGAGATACGCAGTATTTT
many	TRBV7-2	TRBJ1-1	.	CASSQPSPEAFF	TGTGCCAGCAGCCAACCGAGCCCAGAAGCTTTCTTT
.	TRBV29-1	TRBJ2-3	.	CSGQGADTQYF	TGCAGCGGGCAGGGAGCTGATACGCAGTATTTT
many	TRBV7-6	TRBJ2-2	.	CASSPLSGELFF	TGTGCCAGCAGCCCCCTTTCCGGGGAGCTGTTTTTT
.	TRBV30	TRBJ2-3	.	CAWNGVGSTDTQYF	TGTGCCTGGAATGGGGTAGGCAGCACAGATACGCAGTATTTT
.	TRBV6-2/TRBV6-3	TRBJ2-3	.	CASSYSGVGTDTQYF	TGTGCCAGCAGTTACTCGGGCGTGGGCACAGATACGCAGTATTTT
few	TRBV18	TRBJ2-3	.	CASSPLPSTDTQYF	TGTGCCAGCTCACCACTTCCGAGCACAGATACGCAGTATTTT
few	TRBV20-1	TRBJ2-1	.	CSASALDGHEQFF	TGCAGTGCGAGTGCGCTAGACGGCCATGAGCAGTTCTTC
many	TRBV6-5	TRBJ1-5	.	CASRASNLRPQHF	TGTGCCAGCAGAGCCAGCAATTTGCGGCCCCAGCATTTT
.	TRBV9	TRBJ2-5	TRBD2	CASSAEHLGLAEETQYF	TGTGCCAGCAGCGCGGAACACCTGGGACTAGCGGAAGAGACCCAGTACTTC
.	TRBV19	TRBJ1-2	.	CASSIEGLRSYGYTF	TGTGCCAGTAGTATAGAGGGACTCCGAAGCTATGGCTACACCTTC
few	TRBV28	TRBJ1-6	TRBD1	CASSYVGTANSPLHF	TGTGCCAGCAGTTACGTCGGGACAGCGAATTCACCCCTCCACTTT
.	TRBV5-1	TRBJ2-1	TRBD2	CASSLPAGVSNEQFF	TGCGCCAGCAGCTTGCCAGCGGGAGTTTCCAATGAGCAGTTCTTC
.	TRBV4-3	TRBJ1-2	.	CASSQDSRYGYTF	TGCGCCAGCAGCCAAGATTCCCGGTATGGCTACACCTTC
few	TRBV7-8	TRBJ2-1	TRBD2	CASSSPGLAGYNEQFF	TGTGCCAGCAGCTCGCCTGGACTAGCGGGGTACAATGAGCAGTTCTTC
many	TRBV7-2	TRBJ2-4	.	CASSLNKGNIQYF	TGTGCCAGCAGCTTGAATAAGGGGAACATTCAGTACTTC
many	TRBV7-2	TRBJ1-2	TRBD1	CASSLGTGSYGYTF	TGTGCCAGCAGCTTAGGGACAGGGTCCTATGGCTACACCTTC
.	TRBV6-2/TRBV6-3	TRBJ2-1	TRBD2	CASRHSGRLNEQFF	TGTGCCAGCAGGCATAGCGGGAGGCTCAATGAGCAGTTCTTC
.	TRBV3-1	TRBJ1-2	TRBD1	CASKGTAYGYTF	TGTGCCAGCAAGGGGACAGCCTATGGCTACACCTTC
many	TRBV7-9	TRBJ1-2	.	CASSFSQGGYGYTF	TGTGCCAGCAGCTTCTCCCAGGGTGGCTATGGCTACACCTTC
.	TRBV7-8	TRBJ1-1	TRBD1	CASILLGTANTEAFF	TGTGCCAGCATCCTGCTGGGGACAGCGAACACTGAAGCTTTCTTT
.	TRBV7-2	TRBJ1-2	TRBD1	CASRTGNLNSYTF	TGTGCCAGCCGGACAGGGAACCTCAATAGCTACACCTTC
many	TRBV12-3/TRBV12-4	TRBJ1-1	.	CASSLDSAGEAFF	TGTGCCAGCAGTTTAGACTCCGCGGGGGAAGCTTTCTTT
.	TRBV12-3/TRBV12-4	TRBJ1-3	.	CASSFGRTGNTIYF	TGTGCCAGCAGTTTTGGGCGTACTGGAAACACCATATATTTT
many	TRBV11-2	TRBJ2-1	TRBD2	CASSSLAGGWDEQFF	TGTGCCAGCAGCTCCCTAGCGGGTGGGTGGGATGAGCAGTTCTTC